This TCR beta chain was retrieved from a study of CD8 T cells in Susac syndrome. Concerning this clonotype: Its target is not known.

When the RNA was reverse transcribed, random hexamers were used with an input of about 0.5 to 1 ug. TCR beta CDR3 was amplified by immunoSEQ covering 54 Vbeta and 13 Jbeta. TCRdb fed the immunoSEQ multiplex PCR reads into MiXCR, producing one record per CDR3 protein. Here the sample spans about 150,000 distinct CDR3 sequences, around 90% being singletons. Regarding the study as a whole: The study's TCR sequencing and HLA analysis drew on a certain number of individuals. That number was acknowledged as relatively small.

Germline V CDR1 and CDR2: LGHNA, YSLEER. The CDR3 is 15 residues long. The V gene lost 0 bases and the J gene lost 2 bases, with 10 bases spanning the gap. Healthy donors served as age- and sex-matched controls. It was negative isolation that provided the CD8+ and CD4+ T cells, whereas TEMRA cells were enriched by FACS. The source is a human donor in good health. Input material: CD4+ T cells from PBMCs. The rearrangement links TRBV4-3 to TRBJ1-2, with a weak D call TRBD1 (5 bases). The CDR3 loop is CASSQDYGGNYGYTF. CDR3 DNA sequence: TGCGCCAGCAGCCAAGACTATGGGGGGAACTATGGCTACACCTTC.